This T cell receptor beta chain was found in a study of T cell clonotyping in hematopoietic cell transplantation (dated by TCRdb to about 2021). Regarding the complete study: Pretransplant recipient samples were obtained after cytoreduction. The study collected 130 to 150 blood samples from 30 to 35 consecutive transplant recipients and their related donors. Recruitment of patients ran from September 2015 to early 2017, and follow-up continued until late 2020 or until death. Study-wide conclusions, independent of this receptor: Sample size was limited, and cells were not sorted, so CD4 and CD8 repertoire contributions could not be separated. Broader TCR repertoire diversity after transplant was predicted by Inverse Simpson Index values from donors and from recipients before transplant. A decrease in recipient TCR diversity was observed after transplant, and a progressive increase in pathologically expanded clonotypes was seen from day 30 to day 180. Just a small fraction of recipient repertoires overlapped with donor repertoires, and more than 95% appeared de novo at the given depth.

The CDR3 has 13 amino acids, counting the end cysteine and phenylalanine. CDR3 DNA only is kept here, 39 bases in frame from base 1. The germline V gene (reference sequence) sets CDR1 to SEHNR and CDR2 to FQNEAQ. Trimming removed 6 bases from V and 6 bases from J, leaving 12 bases between the germline ends. TCR beta CDR3 regions were amplified from genomic DNA with the immunoSEQ assay, a bias-controlled multiplex PCR using V- and J-specific primers. In a second PCR step, the CDR3 amplicons were tagged with a proprietary barcode plus Illumina adapter sequences. CDR3 libraries were sequenced on an Illumina MiSeq instrument. Turning to the authors' computational methods: Export and quality control were done with immunoSEQ Analyzer 3.0, while downstream analyses used R Bioconductor and Immunarch. Repertoire metrics were calculated using only productive rearrangements within the normalized downsampled data set. Clonotypes larger than 5 templates in the normalized cohort were defined as pathologically expanded. Repertoire diversity was measured with the Inverse Simpson Index. To capture all clonotypes, the CMV-specificity analyses were run on the non-normalized data set. Here the immuneACCESS table is served through TCRdb, limited to in-frame sequences with V and J called. Missing clones are a known gap in these copies; in checked studies unresolved V genes cover under half, and the rest lacks a known reason. The V and J calls and clone size are taken from that table; D and trimming were inferred from the DNA. The sample table contains some 26,000 clones; only one count was recorded for roughly 84% of them. The top ten constitute 1.8% of the sample.

Worth noting for this clone: Its antigen is not yet known. One base away there is no much larger clone; base qualities are not given.

Sample time point, as interpreted from the label and publication: recipient sample about 28 days before transplant, after cytoreduction. Blood from recipients was drawn roughly 28 days before transplant, then again at days 30, 100 and 180 after transplant. Nuclei Lysis Solution was used to extract genomic DNA from fresh or cryopreserved unfractionated peripheral blood mononuclear cells. Sequenced material: peripheral blood mononuclear cells, taken before stem cell transplant. The TCR originated in a man aged 40-50 years with acute myeloid leukemia. Some clones in this sample may be carry-over from other donors' samples. This chain is built from TRBV7-9 and TRBJ2-1; the D segment could be TRBD1, given 6 matching bases. The DNA is TGTGCCAGCAGACGACAGGATCCCAATGAGCAGTTCTTC. This encodes CASRRQDPNEQFF.